These 18 T cell receptor beta chains were sequenced from one sample in a study of T-cell reconstitution after alpha-beta-depleted transplantation in children listed by TCRdb under 2016. The treatment or condition label, as the study defines it: allogeneic hematopoietic cell transplantation with graft depleted of TCRalphabeta T cells and CD19 B cells. The library was built by means of PCR. The sequencer was an Illumina HiSeq 2500. To normalize quantification of the TCRbeta repertoire, the TCR libraries were built with molecular barcoding that relied on unique molecular identifiers. Starting from the raw public reads, TCRdb applied fastp trimming at Q25, assembled clones with MiXCR and retained in-frame beta chains. Records with the same CDR3 protein are collapsed into one entry carrying the most frequent genes and DNA. The sample table holds about 610,000 distinct CDR3 sequences, of which roughly 30% were seen once. The leading ten clones occupy approximately 39% of the sample.

Sequences were derived from PBMCs, sampled before TCRalphabeta/CD19-depleted stem cell transplant. The source is a boy in the first two years of life with Wiskott-Aldrich syndrome, due to receive a stem cell transplant.

DNA for the CDR3: TGCGCCAGCAGCGAGGAATTAGACGAGCAGTACTTC. This codes for CASSEELDEQYF. The chain joins TRBV10-1 to TRBJ2-7; D gene ambiguous. The V gene's germline CDR1 is WNHNN and CDR2 SYGVQD (reference sequence). Trimming removed 6 bases from V and 5 bases from J, with 11 bases in between. The CDR3 runs to 12 residues.

The table lists this clonotype with a few counts. The chain couples TRBV2 to TRBJ1-6, with 7 bases identical to TRBD1. V was clipped by 4 bases and J by 8 bases; unmatched bases: 5. Germline loops: CDR1 SNHLY, CDR2 FYNNEI. The CDR3 is made up of 14 amino acids. Here the CDR3 DNA reads TGTGCCAGCAGTGTTCGACAGGGCTATTCACCCCTCCACTTT. Its translation: CASSVRQGYSPLHF. Full variable domain (remainder filled in from reference TRBV2 and TRBJ1-6): EPEVTQTPSHQVTQMGQEVILRCVPISNHLYFYWYRQILGQKVEFLVSFYNNEISEKSEIFDDQFSVERPDGSNFTLKIRSTKLEDSAMYFCASSVRQGYSPLHFGNGTRLTVT.

This clonotype appeared a few times. CDR3 coding DNA: TGCGCCAGCAGCTTAGACGGGAGGGGAGGGGACATTCAGTACTTC. Translation gives CASSLDGRGGDIQYF. This chain uses TRBV5-1 with TRBJ2-4, with TRBD2 matching over 8 bases. From germline, CDR1 is SGHRS and CDR2 YFSETQ. This CDR3 contains 15 residues. V lost 2 bases, J lost 8 bases, and 9 bases stayed unmatched.

This chain uses TRBV20-1 with TRBJ1-1; D possibly corresponds to TRBD1 (5 bases). CDR3 length equals 13 residues. CDR1 and CDR2 from the germline V gene are DFQATT and SNEGSKA (reference sequence). Trimming shortened V by 1 base and J by 6 bases, and 12 bases separated the two germline ends. The CDR3 here is CSARVGGNAEAFF. The CDR3 DNA follows: TGCAGTGCTAGAGTGGGGGGAAATGCTGAAGCTTTCTTT.

The chain combines TRBV2 with TRBJ2-7, with 11 bases that match TRBD1. The germline V gene has CDR1 SNHLY and CDR2 FYNNEI. V was pared by 5 bases and J by 6 bases, with 6 bases of the junction left unmatched. The CDR3 length is 14 residues. The CDR3 sequence: CASSSSGTGGEQYF. CDR3 DNA sequence: TGTGCCAGCAGTTCCTCCGGGACAGGGGGCGAGCAGTACTTC.

A few counts support this clonotype. The chain links TRBV10-3 to TRBJ2-3, with 10 bases matching TRBD2. The J segment lost 3 bases and the V segment lost 7 bases, leaving 7 bases of the junction unmatched. The CDR3 has 15 residues. Germline V gene data show CDR1 as ENHRY and CDR2 as SYGVKD. The CDR3: CAINSGGPWTDTQYF. In DNA form, the CDR3 reads TGTGCCATCAATAGCGGGGGGCCCTGGACAGATACGCAGTATTTT.

This chain's CDR3 is CASSHPGGYQPQHF. The CDR3 DNA is TGCGCCAGCAGCCACCCAGGGGGGTATCAGCCCCAGCATTTT. This rearrangement joins TRBV4-1 to TRBJ1-5; the match to TRBD1 covers 7 bases. The V gene's germline CDR1 is MGHRA and CDR2 YSYEKL. The V gene end was trimmed by 3 bases and the J gene end by 5 bases; junction bases not matched to a gene: 4. The CDR3 covers 14 residues.

This chain joins TRBV12-3 or TRBV12-4 and TRBJ1-5; 7 bases align to TRBD1. The CDR3 has 17 amino acids. The trim removed 4 bases at V and 0 bases at J, leaving 9 bases unmatched. The CDR3 region has the DNA TGTGCCAGCAGTTCCCAACCGACAGGGATTAGCAATCAGCCCCAGCATTTT. It yields the protein CASSSQPTGISNQPQHF.

There are a few counts of this clonotype. The chain combines TRBV9 with TRBJ1-1, with D possibly TRBD1 on 5 matching bases. The germline CDR1 and CDR2 sequences are SGDLS and YYNGEE. The CDR3 covers 13 residues. Trimming stripped 0 bases from V and 8 bases from J, with 11 bases between. This CDR3 reads CASSVGQGREAFF. CDR3 nucleotides: TGTGCCAGCAGCGTAGGTCAGGGTCGGGAAGCTTTCTTT.

Turning to this clonotype: One junction end disagrees with the germline gene, perhaps due to a read error. The V call is TRBV5-1, the J call TRBJ2-5; 7 positions match TRBD1. CDR1 and CDR2 from the germline V gene are SGHRS and YFSETQ. This CDR3 is 14 amino acids long. The CDR3 region has the DNA TGCGCCATCAGCTTAGCCAGGGGGCAAGAGACCCAGTACTTC. This codes for CAISLARGQETQYF.

This clonotype was seen just once. This chain connects TRBV20-1 to TRBJ1-6, with D tentatively TRBD1 (6 bases). V lost 3 bases to trimming and J lost 7 bases, with 10 bases between them. The length of the CDR3 is 13 residues. Germline-derived CDR1 and CDR2 are DFQATT and SNEGSKA (reference sequence). CDR3 region: CSARTGINSPLHF. The CDR3 DNA is TGCAGTGCTAGGACAGGAATCAATTCACCCCTCCACTTT.

The chain carries TRBV5-1 and TRBJ1-6; 8 nucleotides match TRBD1. CDR1 and CDR2 from the germline V gene are SGHRS and YFSETQ. The CDR3 contains 14 residues. The junction had 6 bases not matched to a gene; V was cut back by 4 bases and J by 9 bases. CDR3 bases: TGCGCCAGCAGCACCGGACAGGGCGGTTCACCCCTCCACTTT. Encoded protein: CASSTGQGGSPLHF.

This clonotype was seen more than once but under ten times. The rearrangement joins TRBV20-1 to TRBJ2-2; no clear D. Germline lookup yields CDR1 DFQATT and CDR2 SNEGSKA (reference sequence). V was pared by 3 bases and J by 3 bases, with 17 bases between. The CDR3 extends over 16 amino acids. The CDR3 here is CSASTSHLGYTGELFF. CDR3 nucleotides: TGCAGTGCTAGCACCAGTCACCTAGGGTACACCGGGGAGCTGTTTTTT.

The chain links TRBV20-1 to TRBJ2-1, with 11 bases fitting TRBD2. CDR1 is DFQATT, CDR2 SNEGSKA, per germline (reference sequence). J lost 13 bases, V lost 5 bases, and 13 bases had no gene match. This CDR3 spans 14 amino acids. The CDR3 DNA follows: TGCAGTGCTCAAGGGACTAGCGGAAACTTAGAACAGTTCTTC. Its translation: CSAQGTSGNLEQFF.

The chain carries TRBV19 and TRBJ2-1; D might be TRBD2 (6 bases). The CDR3 length is 15 residues. Trimming pared 3 bases from V and 4 bases from J, leaving 13 bases between. The germline V gene encodes CDR1 LNHDA and CDR2 SQIVND (reference sequence). The CDR3 loop reads CASSMSGDAYNEQFF. As DNA, the CDR3 is TGTGCCAGTAGTATGTCGGGAGATGCTTACAATGAGCAGTTCTTC.

The sample holds a few counts of this clonotype. The rearrangement joins TRBV10-1 to TRBJ2-3; 9 bases fit TRBD1. With V trimmed by 2 bases and J by 1 base, 1 base remained unmatched. The CDR3 is made up of 15 amino acids. Germline loops: CDR1 WNHNN, CDR2 SYGVQD (reference sequence). The CDR3, as DNA: TGCGCCAGCAGTGAGAGGACAGGGGGCACAGATACGCAGTATTTT. It encodes CASSERTGGTDTQYF.

In its sample, this clonotype was seen a few times. This rearrangement joins TRBV7-9 to TRBJ1-1; D unclear. The germline V and J ends were trimmed by 3 bases and 1 base, with 9 bases remaining between them. The CDR3 is 14 residues long. In germline, CDR1 is SEHNR, CDR2 FQNEAQ (reference sequence). CDR3 protein: CASSLEESNTEAFF. For the CDR3, the DNA is TGTGCCAGCAGCTTGGAGGAATCGAACACTGAAGCTTTCTTT. Together with reference TRBV7-9 and TRBJ1-1, the CDR3 gives the full variable domain: DTGVSQNPRHKITKRGQNVTFRCDPISEHNRLYWYRQTLGQGPEFLTYFQNEAQLEKSRLLSDRFSAERPKGSFSTLEIQRTEQGDSAMYLCASSLEESNTEAFFGQGTRLTVV.

This clonotype showed up just a few times. V is TRBV3-1 and J is TRBJ2-7; 7 bases line up with TRBD2. Per the germline V gene, CDR1 is LGHDT and CDR2 is YNNKEL (reference sequence). Trimming removed 4 bases from V and 6 bases from J; junction bases left unmatched: 9. The CDR3 totals 14 residues. CDR3 DNA sequence: TGTGCCAGCAGCCCCTCGAGGCGGGAGTCCGAGCAGTACTTC. Amino acid sequence: CASSPSRRESEQYF.